Presented here are 5 T cell receptor beta chains from one specimen sequenced in a study of Tregs in tolerant kidney transplant recipients. Assay: immunoSEQ multiplex PCR; the TCRdb copy retains only in-frame clones and omits some. Of some 64,000 clones in the sample, 95% to 98% were seen once. Sequences were derived from Tregs from blood, sampled before the transplant. Every receptor here comes from a human donor who received a combined kidney and bone marrow transplant.

The V gene is TRBV19, the J gene TRBJ2-1; TRBD2 aligns across 10 bases. V lost 3 bases and J lost 6; bases outside the gene matches: 14. The CDR3 is 18 amino acids. The germline V gene has CDR1 LNHDA and CDR2 SQIVND (reference sequence). The CDR3 protein is CASSMGLAGARGGNEQFF. CDR3 in DNA: TGTGCCAGTAGTATGGGGCTAGCGGGGGCCCGGGGGGGCAATGAGCAGTTCTTC.

The chain is built from TRBV9 and TRBJ2-3; TRBD1 matches at 10 bases. The CDR3 sequence is 16 residues long. The germline gives CDR1 SGDLS, CDR2 YYNGEE. V trimming: 0 bases; J trimming: 1 base; junction bases outside the gene matches: 2. The CDR3 nucleotides read TGTGCCAGCAGCGTAGCCGGACAGGGGGGCACAGATACGCAGTATTTT. Translation: CASSVAGQGGTDTQYF.

The J gene is TRBJ2-7, the V gene TRBV9, with 7 bases identical to TRBD2. Trimming removed 2 bases from V and 6 bases from J; junction bases left unmatched: 29. Germline V gene lookup returns CDR1 SGDLS and CDR2 YYNGEE. The CDR3 has 21 residues. CDR3 nucleotide sequence: TGTGCCAGCAGCGTGGGGGGGTTGGAGCAGGGTTTGAAACCTGAGGATTTCGAGCAGTACTTC. Amino acid sequence: CASSVGGLEQGLKPEDFEQYF.

The J gene is TRBJ2-5, the V gene TRBV4-2; 7 nucleotides agree with TRBD2. This CDR3 contains 16 residues. Germline-derived CDR1 and CDR2 are LGHNA and YNFKEQ. After removal of 3 bases from V and 7 bases from J, the junction contained 14 bases not matched to a gene. CDR3 loop: CASSQTSGVMRVTQYF. CDR3 in DNA: TGTGCCAGCAGCCAGACGAGCGGGGTGATGCGTGTGACCCAGTACTTC.

The chain is built from TRBV7-9 and TRBJ2-1; 7 bases are shared with TRBD2. The CDR3 covers 14 residues. CDR1 SEHNR and CDR2 FQNEAQ come from the germline V gene (reference sequence). V lost 5 bases and J lost 7; bases outside the gene matches: 8. In nucleotides, the CDR3 is TGTGCCAGCAGCCCTCCTGGCGGGAGAAATGAGCAGTTCTTC. Its protein is CASSPPGGRNEQFF.